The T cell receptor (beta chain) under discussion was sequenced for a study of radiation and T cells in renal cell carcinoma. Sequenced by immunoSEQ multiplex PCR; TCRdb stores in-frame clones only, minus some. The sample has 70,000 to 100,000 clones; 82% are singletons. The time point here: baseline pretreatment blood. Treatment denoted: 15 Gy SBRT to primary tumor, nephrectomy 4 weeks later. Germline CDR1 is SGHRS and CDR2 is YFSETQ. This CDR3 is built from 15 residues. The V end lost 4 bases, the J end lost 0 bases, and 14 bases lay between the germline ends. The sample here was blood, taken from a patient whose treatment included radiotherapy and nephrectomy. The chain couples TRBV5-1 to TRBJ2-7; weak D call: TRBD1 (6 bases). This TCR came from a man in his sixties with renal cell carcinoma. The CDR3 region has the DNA TGCGCCAGCAGCGCCTCGGGACAAAGCTCCTACGAGCAGTACTTC. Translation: CASSASGQSSYEQYF.